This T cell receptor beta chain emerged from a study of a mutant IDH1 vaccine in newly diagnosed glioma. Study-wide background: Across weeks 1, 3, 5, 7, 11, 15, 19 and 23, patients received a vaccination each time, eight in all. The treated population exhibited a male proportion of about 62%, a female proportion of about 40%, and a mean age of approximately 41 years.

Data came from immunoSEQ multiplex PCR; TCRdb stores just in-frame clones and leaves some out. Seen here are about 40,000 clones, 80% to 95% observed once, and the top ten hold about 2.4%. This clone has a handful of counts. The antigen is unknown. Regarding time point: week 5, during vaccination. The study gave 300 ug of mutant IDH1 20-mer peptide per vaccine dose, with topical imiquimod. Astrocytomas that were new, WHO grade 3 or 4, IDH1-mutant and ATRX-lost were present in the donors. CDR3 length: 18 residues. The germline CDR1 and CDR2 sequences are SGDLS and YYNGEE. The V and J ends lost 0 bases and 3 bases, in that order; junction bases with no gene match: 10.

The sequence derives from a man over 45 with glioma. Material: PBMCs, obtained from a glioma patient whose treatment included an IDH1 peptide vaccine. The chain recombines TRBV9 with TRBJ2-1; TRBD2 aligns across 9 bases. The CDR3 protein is CASSVAGSGGIIYNEQFF. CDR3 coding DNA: TGTGCCAGCAGCGTAGCAGGTAGCGGGGGTATAATCTACAATGAGCAGTTCTTC.